Each of the 20 T cell receptor beta chains below was sequenced from the same sample in a study of T-cell memory formation after mild COVID-19. MiXCR, applied by TCRdb to the 5' RACE reads, yields one record per CDR3 protein. This repertoire shows under 550,000 distinct CDR3 sequences, about a sixth found once; its top ten account for 20% to 25%. Sequenced input: PBMCs or a T cell subset sorted from them (not recorded which). The source of these receptors is a man aged 18-30 years who had mild COVID-19 (a few samples of this study predate the infection). Cell type and time point are not known.

This clonotype was seen at least ten times. This chain uses TRBV3-1 with TRBJ2-1; no clear D. Trimming took off 4 bases at V and 0 bases at J, with 13 bases between the two ends. The CDR3 consists of 16 residues. Germline CDR1 and CDR2: LGHDT and YNNKEL (reference sequence). CDR3 sequence reads: CASSLGSGGSYNEQFF. Written as DNA, the CDR3 is TGTGCCAGCAGCCTTGGCTCAGGCGGCTCCTACAATGAGCAGTTCTTC.

The chain links TRBV7-8 to TRBJ2-1; TRBD2 agrees at 9 bases. Germline V gene data show CDR1 as SGHVS and CDR2 as FQNEAQ. The trim removed 6 bases at V and 6 bases at J, leaving 9 bases unmatched. CDR3 length: 15 residues. CDR3 loop: CASSWSGGRPNEQFF. CDR3 bases: TGTGCCAGCAGTTGGAGCGGGGGGCGGCCCAATGAGCAGTTCTTC. The entire variable domain, with the rest obtained from reference TRBV7-8 and TRBJ2-1, is as follows: GAGVSQSPRYKVAKRGQDVALRCDPISGHVSLFWYQQALGQGPEFLTYFQNEAQLDKSGLPSDRFFAERPEGSVSTLKIQRTQQEDSAVYLCASSWSGGRPNEQFFGPGTRLTVL.

The rearrangement links TRBV4-1 to TRBJ1-1; D possibly corresponds to TRBD1 (5 bases). This CDR3 region has 15 residues. Per germline, CDR1 MGHRA and CDR2 YSYEKL. V lost 2 bases and J 5 bases, leaving 15 bases between the germline ends. CDR3 sequence (DNA): TGCGCCAGCAGCCAACTCGACAGAACGGGGACTGAAGCTTTCTTT. It translates to CASSQLDRTGTEAFF.

The gene calls are TRBV6-2 or TRBV6-3 and TRBJ2-7; tentative D call: TRBD1 (5 bases). The CDR3 runs to 14 residues. Trimming stripped 4 bases from V and 1 base from J, with 11 bases between. Germline-derived CDR1 and CDR2 are MNHEY and SVGEGT. In DNA form, the CDR3 reads TGTGCCAGCAGTTCTCTGCGACAGTCCTACGAGCAGTACGTC. It specifies CASSSLRQSYEQYV.

The chain combines TRBV20-1 with TRBJ1-1; no clear D gene. The CDR3 is made up of 12 amino acids. Germline assignment: CDR1 DFQATT and CDR2 SNEGSKA (reference sequence). Trimming removed 6 bases from V and 8 bases from J, with 16 bases in between. The DNA of the CDR3 is TGCAGTGCCCGGCTCGGGGAGAGGGAAGCTTTCTTT. Encoded protein: CSARLGEREAFF.

This chain links TRBV13 with TRBJ2-3, with D maybe TRBD2 (5 bases). The CDR3 consists of 15 residues. Germline-derived CDR1 and CDR2 are PRHDT and FYEKMQ (reference sequence). V was cut by 5 bases and J by 1 base, with 13 bases left in between. CDR3 coding DNA: TGTGCCAGCAGCCCCCGCGAGGGCCGCACAGATACGCAGTATTTT. Its protein product is CASSPREGRTDTQYF.

The V and J genes are TRBV7-2 and TRBJ2-1; the match to TRBD1 covers 7 bases. The J segment lost 7 bases and the V segment lost 4 bases, leaving 10 bases of the junction unmatched. CDR3 length: 15 residues. Germline assignment: CDR1 SGHTA and CDR2 FQGNSA. In DNA, the CDR3 is TGTGCCAGCAGCTCATTATGGGACAGCCCAAATGAGCAGTTCTTC. Its translation is CASSSLWDSPNEQFF.

The chain uses TRBV4-1 and TRBJ1-1; TRBD1 matches 7 bases. The J segment lost 3 bases and the V segment lost 3 bases, leaving 7 bases of the junction unmatched. This CDR3 has 15 amino acids. Germline-derived CDR1 and CDR2 are MGHRA and YSYEKL. The DNA for the CDR3 is TGCGCCAGCAGCCAGGAACAGGGGAGAGACACTGAAGCTTTCTTT. Translation: CASSQEQGRDTEAFF.

This clonotype was recorded a few times. This rearrangement joins TRBV15 to TRBJ1-5; D is undetermined. The CDR3 loop spans 15 amino acids. Deletions cut 3 bases from V and 0 bases from J, with 9 bases between. Germline loops: CDR1 LNHNV, CDR2 YYDKDF (reference sequence). The chain's CDR3 is CATSSFPDSNQPQHF. As DNA, the CDR3 is TGTGCCACCAGCAGTTTTCCAGATAGCAATCAGCCCCAGCATTTT.

The chain has TRBV6-6 and TRBJ2-7, with a weak D call TRBD2 (6 bases). This CDR3 has 11 amino acids. Germline-derived CDR1 and CDR2 are MNHNY and SVGAGI (reference sequence). V was trimmed by 5 bases and J by 7 bases, leaving 9 bases between them. The CDR3, as DNA: TGTGCCAGCAGTCCCGGACTAGAGCAGTACGTC. This gives the protein CASSPGLEQYV.

The genes are TRBV7-8 and TRBJ2-5, with a tentative D call TRBD2 (5 bases). The CDR3 runs to 16 residues. Germline loops: CDR1 SGHVS, CDR2 FQNEAQ. V was trimmed by 5 bases and J by 2 bases, leaving 18 bases between them. The CDR3 region has the DNA TGTGCCAGCAGCCCCACCCGGCTGAGGGCTCAAGAGACCCAGTACTTC. Translation gives CASSPTRLRAQETQYF.

This chain joins TRBV12-3 or TRBV12-4 and TRBJ2-1; 14 bases are a match to TRBD2. This CDR3 has 17 amino acids. Trimming took 7 bases from V and 4 from J; bases not matched to a gene: 9. The CDR3 DNA reads as TGTGCCAGCACCCTGGGGACTAGCGGGGGTCGGTACAATGAGCAGTTCTTC. It translates to CASTLGTSGGRYNEQFF.

V usage is TRBV7-2 and J usage is TRBJ2-3, with TRBD2 matching over 10 bases. Germline CDR1 is SGHTA and CDR2 is FQGNSA. The V gene end was trimmed by 5 bases and the J gene end by 2 bases; junction bases not matched to a gene: 10. The CDR3 has 17 amino acids. CDR3 DNA sequence: TGTGCCAGCAGCCCTAGCGGGGGCCTTATTCTCACAGATACGCAGTATTTT. Translated: CASSPSGGLILTDTQYF.

This clonotype was picked up a small number of times. The V and J genes are TRBV5-6 and TRBJ2-5; D perhaps matches TRBD1 (6 bases). Trimming cost V 4 bases and J 2 bases, with 12 bases left between them. Per germline, CDR1 SGHDT and CDR2 YYEEEE. The CDR3 totals 14 residues. The CDR3 DNA reads TGTGCCAGCAGCGACAGGAGATTTCAAGAGACCCAGTACTTC. This translates into CASSDRRFQETQYF. Complete variable domain (other parts from reference TRBV5-6 and TRBJ2-5): DAGVTQSPTHLIKTRGQQVTLRCSPKSGHDTVSWYQQALGQGPQFIFQYYEEEERQRGNFPDRFSGHQFPNYSSELNVNALLLGDSALYLCASSDRRFQETQYFGPGTRLLVL.

The J gene is TRBJ2-1, the V gene TRBV20-1; 9 nucleotides match TRBD2. The germline gives CDR1 DFQATT, CDR2 SNEGSKA (reference sequence). V trimming: 1 base; J trimming: 6 bases; junction bases outside the gene matches: 13. This CDR3 is 17 amino acids long. CDR3 DNA sequence: TGCAGTGCTAGAGGTCCCCAGTTGGCGGGGGGGCGCAATGAGCAGTTCTTC. Its protein product is CSARGPQLAGGRNEQFF.

The V call is TRBV5-6, the J call TRBJ2-7; 9 bases agree with TRBD1. The V gene end was trimmed by 2 bases and the J gene end by 6 bases; junction bases not matched to a gene: 3. Germline CDR1 and CDR2: SGHDT and YYEEEE. The CDR3 consists of 13 residues. CDR3 amino acids: CASSFDRGSEQYF. CDR3 DNA: TGTGCCAGCAGCTTTGACAGGGGGAGCGAGCAGTACTTC.

This clonotype was counted at least ten times. This chain connects TRBV4-3 to TRBJ1-2, with TRBD1 as a possible D gene (6 bases). CDR3 length: 16 amino acids. Germline assignment: CDR1 LGHNA and CDR2 YSLEER. Trimming removed 1 base at V and 0 bases at J, with 12 bases between. The DNA of the CDR3 is TGCGCCAGCAGCCAAGCCTCTGGACAGACTAACTATGGCTACACCTTC. This translates into CASSQASGQTNYGYTF.

This clonotype appeared many times. The V and J genes are TRBV18 and TRBJ2-2, with a possible D match to TRBD1 (6 bases). The V end was cut by 3 bases, the J end by 0 bases, with 8 bases between. This CDR3 is built from 15 residues. Germline CDR1 is KGHSH and CDR2 is LQKENI. In DNA, the CDR3 is TGTGCCAGCTCACCGGGGACACCGAACACCGGGGAGCTGTTTTTT. Translation: CASSPGTPNTGELFF.

The chain is built from TRBV5-8 and TRBJ2-4; TRBD1 matches 8 bases. The length of the CDR3 is 17 residues. V shed 2 bases and J 0 bases; nucleotides not matched to a gene: 7. Germline V CDR1 and CDR2: SGHTS, YDEGEE. The CDR3 loop is CASSFLTGGLAKNIQYF. The DNA for the CDR3 is TGTGCCAGCAGCTTTTTAACAGGGGGATTAGCCAAAAACATTCAGTACTTC.

V gene TRBV19 combines with J gene TRBJ2-3, with 7 nucleotides matching TRBD2. Germline CDR1 is LNHDA and CDR2 is SQIVND (reference sequence). The CDR3 spans 15 residues. V was clipped by 1 base and J by 7 bases; unmatched bases: 8. CDR3 sequence reads: CASSIGASGANTQYF. In DNA form, the CDR3 reads TGTGCCAGTAGTATAGGGGCAAGCGGGGCGAATACGCAGTATTTT.